This entry describes one T cell receptor (beta chain). These data belong to a study of memory CD4+ T cells and cytomegalovirus serostatus. Single viable CD3+CD4+CD8-CD45RO+ cells were sorted as the memory CD4+ T cells. Produced via immunoSEQ multiplex PCR; TCRdb's table is partial and in-frame only. The sample yields 45,000 to 65,000 clones, around four fifths seen once. The TCR originated in an adult in good health and CMV-seropositive. The specimen was memory CD4+ T cells from blood.

The CDR3 DNA reads TGTGCCAGCAGCCTTACAGGGGGCAGCGAAGCTTTCTTT. This translates into CASSLTGGSEAFF. The chain uses TRBV14 and TRBJ1-1; 9 bases line up with TRBD1. CDR1 is SGHDN, CDR2 FVKESK, per germline. The CDR3 covers 13 residues. Trimming at V came to 4 bases and at J to 8 bases, leaving 5 bases not matched to a gene.